Sequencing of this T cell receptor beta chain was carried out in a study of Graves' ophthalmopathy and Graves' hyperthyroidism. Overall study: Stable hyperthyroidism meant no ophthalmopathy within 18 months of follow-up. General observations from the study: Most thyroid clonotypes with frequency above 0.001 were detected in blood too. A 13-signature model separated ophthalmopathy from stable hyperthyroidism, approximately 87% sensitivity, approximately 84% specificity.

Regarding this clonotype: Its antigen is still unknown.

Investigators amplified TCR beta CDR3 regions from RNA transcripts. The authors performed first-round RT-PCR with HTBI primers and then a second-round multiplex PCR. In TCRdb, the multiplex PCR reads were re-called with MiXCR into one record per CDR3 protein. The profile covers around 520,000 distinct CDR3 sequences, with 35% to 45% appearing a single time and roughly 4.5% taken by the ten largest. Germline V CDR1 and CDR2: MNHEY, SVGAGI. CDR3 size: 16 residues. V dropped 5 bases and J dropped 1 base, with 15 bases sitting between them. Patients were excluded if they had other autoimmune diseases or uncontrolled infections, and likewise if pregnancy or lactation applied.

This sequence was found in an adult man with Graves' hyperthyroidism. What was sequenced was peripheral blood or thyroid tissue (not recorded which). The chain has TRBV6-5 and TRBJ1-5, with D uncertain. CDR3 loop: CASSEYMRASNQPQHF. Here the CDR3 DNA reads TGTGCCAGCAGTGAATATATGAGGGCCAGCAATCAGCCCCAGCATTTT.